The entry that follows covers one T cell receptor (beta chain) sequence. No antigen is known for it. V lost 2 bases and J 2 bases, leaving 8 bases between the germline ends. Germline CDR1 and CDR2: SGHTS and YDEGEE. The CDR3 covers 14 residues. It was autoimmune disease history or systemic immunosuppression that excluded patients. Some clones are missing from TCRdb's copy, which holds only in-frame ones; the method was immunoSEQ multiplex PCR. Of about 83,000 clones listed, about 85% are singletons. The data were obtained in a study of OX40 agonist ivuxolimab in advanced cancers. Study-wide results and caveats: Within 6 weeks, CD4+ and CD8+ blood T cells expanded clonally at 0.1 to 3.0 mg/kg.

This sequence joins TRBV5-8 and TRBJ1-5; D gene uncertain. This TCR derives from an adult with an advanced solid tumor such as melanoma, head and neck, liver or kidney cancer. The starting material was CD4+ or CD8+ T cells sorted from blood, obtained in a trial of the OX40 agonist ivuxolimab. CDR3 sequence reads: CASSLGLGNQPQHF. DNA of the CDR3: TGTGCCAGCAGCTTAGGGTTGGGCAATCAGCCCCAGCATTTT.